This passage covers 22 T cell receptor delta chains from one sample sequenced in a study of γδ T cells in repeated Plasmodium falciparum infection. Bulk repertoires came from Vgamma9/Vdelta2+ or Vdelta2-negative gammadelta T cells flow-sorted from PBMC. TCRdb reanalyzed the multiplex PCR reads using CATT. The sample holds about 89,000 delta-chain clones, about 1.5% seen once. The specimen was gamma-delta T cells from blood. These receptor sequences come from a pool of human donors (malaria-infected and uninfected, not separated).

This clone was found a few times. TCRdb assigns this DNA the protein of a much larger clone, which departs from its translation at residue 18; this likely reflects a read error, and the protein shown comes from translating the DNA. No call exists for the J gene, whereas the V gene is TRDV2; TRDD3 was called by the table and not checked on the DNA. Per the germline V gene, CDR1 is GEAIGNYY and CDR2 is EKD. There are 20 residues in the CDR3. In DNA, the CDR3 is TGTGCCTGTGACACCGTCCGCGGCTGGGGGATACGAAGGTACACCGATAAACCCATCTTT. Its protein is CACDTVRGWGIRRYTDKPIF.

A few counts support this clone. A read error likely explains this, since a far larger clone differs by one base. The same CDR3 is also encoded by other DNA sequences in this sample. The V gene is TRDV2, the J gene TRDJ1; 10 bases line up with TRDD3. No J gene is reported in TCRdb; it was inferred here by comparing the DNA with germline. Germline V gene lookup returns CDR1 GEAIGNYY and CDR2 EKD. Unmatched junction bases numbered 22, after V lost 0 bases and J lost 7 bases. The CDR3 covers 20 residues. CDR3 sequence (DNA): TGTGCCTGTGACACCGTTCGGGGTCGCCAATTACTGGGGGATGCAAGTAAACTCATCTTT. As protein: CACDTVRGRQLLGDASKLIF.

Of note for this clone: A far more abundant clone sits one base away, making this likely a read error. In the same sample, other DNA sequences code for this CDR3. The rearrangement joins TRDV2 to TRDJ1, with 9 bases identical to TRDD3. TCRdb offers no J gene call, so here the DNA was matched to germline to obtain one. CDR3 length equals 16 residues. Germline CDR1 and CDR2: GEAIGNYY and EKD. The CDR3 DNA sequence: TGCGCCTGTGAGCACCTCACTGGGGGAGACACCGATAAACTCATCTTT. Protein sequence: CACEHLTGGDTDKLIF.

This clone occurred many times. The protein held in TCRdb is that of a much larger clone and does not match this DNA's translation at residue 8, likely because of a read error; the protein shown is translated from the DNA. The chain employs TRDV2 and TRDJ1; TRDD3 matches 9 bases. Germline-derived CDR1 and CDR2 are GEAIGNYY and EKD. With 3 bases clipped from V and 1 base from J, the junction kept 2 bases outside the gene matches. CDR3 length: 14 amino acids. CDR3 DNA: TGTGCCTGTGACCCTGGGGGATGCACCGATAAACTCATCTTT. Translated: CACDPGGCTDKLIF.

This clone was picked up a small number of times. The TCRdb protein comes from a much larger clone and disagrees with this DNA's translation at residue 14, likely due to a read error; the protein given here is derived from the DNA. This chain joins TRDV2 and TRDJ1, with 11 bases identical to TRDD3. J gave up 6 bases and V 0 bases, and 14 bases lay outside the gene matches. The CDR3 consists of 18 residues. The germline V gene encodes CDR1 GEAIGNYY and CDR2 EKD. DNA for the CDR3: TGTGCCTGTGACACCTTGGTGGGGGATACGCGGCGTGCCAATAAACTCATCTTT. Residues: CACDTLVGDTRRANKLIF.

There are a few counts of this clone. A read error is likely here: a far larger clone is one base away. In the same sample, other DNA sequences code for this CDR3. The chain is built from TRDV2 and TRDJ1, with 11 bases identical to TRDD3. Here the J gene came from matching the DNA to germline, since TCRdb omits it. The CDR3 contains 21 residues. The germline CDR1 and CDR2 sequences are GEAIGNYY and EKD. This chain's CDR3 is CACDTLTLSVLGDNRTDKLIF. In DNA form, the CDR3 reads TGCGCCTGTGACACCCTCACCTTATCTGTACTGGGGGATAATCGCACCGATAAACTCATCTTT.

As to this clone: No DNA is shown, since the ends of the CDR3 on it are uncertain; the CDR3 is the one TCRdb lists. The J gene was not called, though the V gene is TRAV29/DV5; the table assigns TRDD3, which was not confirmed against the DNA. Counting both end residues, the CDR3 totals 24 amino acids. The germline CDR1 and CDR2 sequences are NSMFDY and ISSIKDK. The CDR3 loop reads CSVLLCSKSTNNFLGDTYTDKLIF.

This clone has more than one count but fewer than ten. A read error is likely here: a far larger clone is one base away. No J gene was assigned, while the V gene was called as TRDV1; TRDD3 reflects the table's D call only, with no check against the DNA. CDR1 and CDR2 from the germline V gene are TSWWSYY and QGS. CDR3 length: 22 residues. The CDR3 nucleotides are TGTGCTCTTGGGGAACTTCCGCCCTTCATCCCTTACTGGGGGATACGCACCGATAAGCTCATCTTT. This translates into CALGELPPFIPYWGIRTDKLIF.

The V and J genes are TRDV3 and TRDJ1, with D possibly being TRDD2 (6 bases). The CDR3 sequence is 15 residues long. Germline CDR1 is TVYSNPD and CDR2 is GDNSRS (reference sequence). The V gene lost 2 bases and the J gene lost 0 bases, with 16 bases spanning the gap. CDR3 sequence: CAFLYLSSYTDKLIF. CDR3 DNA sequence: TGTGCCTTTTTGTACCTCTCTTCCTACACCGATAAACTCATCTTT.

This clone turned up a few times. The V and J genes are TRDV2 and TRDJ1; D remains ambiguous. The CDR3 sequence is 16 residues long. The germline V and J ends were trimmed by 0 bases and 0 bases, with 13 bases remaining between them. Per germline, CDR1 GEAIGNYY and CDR2 EKD. The CDR3: CACDTVGRSNTDKLIF. The CDR3 DNA follows: TGTGCCTGTGACACCGTTGGGAGATCCAACACCGATAAACTCATCTTT.

This clone has ten or more counts. This DNA's translation differs at residue 22 from TCRdb's protein, which comes from a much larger clone; a read error is likely, and the protein shown is translated from the DNA. The chain links TRDV2 to TRDJ1; 10 bases align to TRDD3. The CDR3 runs 25 residues. Germline V gene lookup returns CDR1 GEAIGNYY and CDR2 EKD. The CDR3 sequence: CACDTVGLGGYAANRVSETTDELIF. Here the CDR3 DNA reads TGTGCCTGTGACACCGTCGGTCTGGGGGGATACGCGGCGAACCGCGTATCCGAGACCACCGATGAACTCATCTTT.

This clone was picked up a small number of times. This likely reflects a read error, since a far larger clone is one base away. Other DNA sequences in the same sample also yield this CDR3. CDR3 region: CACDTVSGGYAHTDKLIF. The DNA for the CDR3 is TGTGCCTGTGACACGGTTTCTGGAGGATACGCACACACCGATAAACTCATCTTT. The chain combines TRDV2 with TRDJ1, with TRDD3 matching 7 bases. TCRdb lists no J gene, so it was determined here by aligning the DNA to germline. In germline, CDR1 is GEAIGNYY, CDR2 EKD. This CDR3 spans 18 amino acids. Germline trimming cut 1 base from V and 0 bases from J; bases unmatched to any gene: 13.

For this clone: TCRdb shows a much larger clone's protein in place of this DNA's translation, and the two differ at residue 17, likely through a read error; the protein shown is translated from the DNA. The chain has TRDV1 and TRDJ1; perhaps TRDD3 as D (5 bases). No J gene was available from TCRdb, and it was assigned here by a germline match of the DNA. CDR1 is TSWWSYY and CDR2 is QGS in the germline V gene. This CDR3 spans 21 amino acids. The CDR3: CALGGAFPRKLGRRYTNKLIF. Here the CDR3 DNA reads TGTGCTCTTGGGGGAGCTTTCCCGAGGAAGCTGGGCAGGCGGTACACCAATAAACTCATCTTT.

Comment on this clone: The likely explanation is a read error, given a far larger clone one base away. In the same sample, other DNA sequences code for this CDR3. This rearrangement joins TRDV2 to TRDJ1; 11 nucleotides align to TRDD3. Matching the DNA to germline supplied the J gene, which TCRdb does not give. Germline CDR1 GEAIGNYY, CDR2 EKD. This CDR3 has 16 amino acids. CDR3 sequence reads: CACDTGGYAFSDKLIF. In nucleotides, the CDR3 is TGTGCCTGTGACACTGGGGGATACGCGTTTTCCGACAAACTCATCTTT.

This clone was observed a few times. V usage is TRDV3 and J usage is TRDJ1; a weak D match, TRDD3 (5 bases). Germline V gene data show CDR1 as TVYSNPD and CDR2 as GDNSRS (reference sequence). Trimming pared 5 bases from V and 0 bases from J, leaving 16 bases between. This CDR3 region has 14 residues. The DNA of the CDR3 is TGTGCCCGAGGGGACGCGCAGGACACCGATAAACTCATCTTT. Its translation: CARGDAQDTDKLIF.

This clone appeared many times. The DNA for the CDR3 is TGTGCTCTTGGGGAACTCCGACTGCCACTAACTGGGGGATACGCGTACACCGATAAACTCATCTTT. Encoded protein: CALGELRLPLTGGYAYTDKLIF. The chain combines TRDV1 with TRDJ1; 13 positions match TRDD3. This CDR3 is 22 amino acids long. V gave up 0 bases and J gave up 0 bases; unmatched junction bases: 16. Germline CDR1 and CDR2: TSWWSYY and QGS.

This clone was recorded many times. The chain has TRDV1 and TRDJ1; 7 nucleotides agree with TRDD3. Germline CDR1 is TSWWSYY and CDR2 is QGS. The CDR3 has 17 amino acids. The V segment lost 1 base and the J segment 0 bases; nucleotides outside the gene matches: 8. In nucleotides, the CDR3 is TGTGCTCTTGGGGAACGAGCCTCTGGGGGGTACACCGATAAACTCATCTTT. This translates into CALGERASGGYTDKLIF.

Comment on this clone: Since a far larger clone is one base different, this is likely a read error. This same CDR3 is encoded by further DNA sequences in the sample. The chain uses TRDV1 and TRDJ1, with TRDD3 matching over 9 bases. Germline loops: CDR1 TSWWSYY, CDR2 QGS. The CDR3 loop spans 24 amino acids. Here the CDR3 DNA reads TGTGCCCTTGGGGAACCTCTGTCAAGCCTGGCCCAAGAGCTGGGGGATCCGTACACCGATAAACTCATCTTT. Its translation: CALGEPLSSLAQELGDPYTDKLIF.

This chain joins TRDV1 and TRDJ1; 13 bases agree with TRDD3. No J segment appears in TCRdb, so it was assigned here by matching the sequence to germline. Germline lookup yields CDR1 TSWWSYY and CDR2 QGS. V was clipped by 2 bases and J by 3 bases; unmatched bases: 15. The CDR3 is made up of 20 amino acids. The CDR3 here is CALGEGLYRTGGYAPDKLIF. CDR3 bases: TGTGCTCTTGGGGAAGGTCTCTACCGTACTGGGGGATACGCTCCCGATAAACTCATCTTT.

This clone has at least ten counts. The protein given by TCRdb reflects a much larger clone and differs at residue 7 from this DNA's translation, likely from a read error; the protein shown is the DNA's translation. The chain carries TRDV1 and TRDJ2; the D gene is possibly TRDD3 (6 bases). TCRdb lists no J gene, so it was determined here by aligning the DNA to germline. Germline CDR1 and CDR2: TSWWSYY and QGS. The V end was cut by 9 bases, the J end by 5 bases, with 22 bases between. CDR3 length equals 16 residues. As DNA, the CDR3 is TGTGCTCTCCACGGGGGACTTTTTTGGGCCACAGCACAACTCTTCTTT. This translates into CALHGGLFWATAQLFF.

This clone has a handful of counts. TCRdb assigns this DNA the protein of a much larger clone, which departs from its translation at residue 13; this likely reflects a read error, and the protein shown comes from translating the DNA. The chain links TRDV1 to TRDJ1; 9 bases are a match to TRDD3. The J gene comes from matching the DNA to germline here; TCRdb lacks it. The CDR3 sequence is 21 residues long. Trimming at V came to 1 base and at J to 4 bases, leaving 22 bases not matched to a gene. Per the germline V gene, CDR1 is TSWWSYY and CDR2 is QGS. CDR3 in amino acids: CALGEPTFGVWGMRPGDKLIF. The DNA of the CDR3 is TGTGCTCTTGGGGAACCTACGTTTGGGGTCTGGGGGATGCGACCCGGCGATAAACTCATCTTT.

Notes on this clone: A far bigger clonotype differs at one base, so this is likely a read error. The same CDR3 arises from other DNA sequences in this sample as well. This chain connects TRDV2 to TRDJ1, with 11 bases matching TRDD3. The J gene was missing in TCRdb and was found by matching the end of the DNA to germline. The V gene end was trimmed by 1 base and the J gene end by 0 bases; junction bases not matched to a gene: 9. This CDR3 is 18 amino acids long. Per germline, CDR1 GEAIGNYY and CDR2 EKD. In DNA, the CDR3 is TGTGCCTGTGACACTGTCGGGGCTGGGGGATACCACACCGATAAACTCATCTTT. Encoded protein: CACDTVGAGGYHTDKLIF.